This passage covers 8 T cell receptor beta chains from one sample sequenced in a study of tumor and adjacent non-tumor tissue in lung cancer. Three rounds of nested PCR, following a modified ARM-PCR protocol, produced the TCRbeta library. TCRdb passed the multiplex PCR reads through MiXCR, listing each CDR3 protein once. The top ten hold 30% of the sample, which has some 51,000 distinct CDR3 sequences, less than 70% seen once. The template was RNA from unsorted bulk tissue. This non-tumor lung sample came from over 3 cm beyond the tumor edge. The sample consisted of distant non-tumor lung tissue. These TCRs come from a woman between 70 and 85 years old with non-small cell lung cancer.

Only a few counts were recorded for this clonotype. Being one base from a much bigger clone, this may be a read error. This chain connects TRBV4-1 to TRBJ2-3, with 10 bases identical to TRBD2. V shed 5 bases and J 6 bases; nucleotides not matched to a gene: 11. Germline V gives CDR1 MGHRA, CDR2 YSYEKL. The CDR3 loop spans 16 amino acids. Written as DNA, the CDR3 is TGCGCCAGCAGCGCGGGACTAGCGCGAGGACGGGATACGCAGTATTTT. This sequence encodes CASSAGLARGRDTQYF.

Ten or more counts support this clonotype. The chain employs TRBV10-3 and TRBJ2-3; weak D call: TRBD1 (6 bases). Trimming removed 5 bases at V and 8 bases at J, with 17 bases between. This CDR3 has 14 amino acids. The germline CDR1 and CDR2 sequences are ENHRY and SYGVKD. This CDR3 is CAISTDHKQGTQYF. The CDR3 nucleotides read TGTGCCATCAGTACGGACCACAAACAGGGTACGCAGTATTTT.

As to this clonotype: An end of the junction does not agree with germline; a read error may underlie this. The chain combines TRBV4-2 with TRBJ2-2; D is possibly TRBD2 (5 bases). Germline CDR1 is LGHNA and CDR2 is YNFKEQ. This CDR3 is built from 16 residues. This CDR3 is CASSQDWATNTREPFF. In DNA, the CDR3 is TGTGCCAGCAGTCAAGATTGGGCCACGAACACTAGGGAGCCGTTTTTT.

This clonotype was detected many times. The V and J genes are TRBV6-6 and TRBJ2-3, with 8 positions matching TRBD2. V gave up 3 bases and J gave up 4 bases; unmatched junction bases: 12. The CDR3 length is 17 residues. Germline CDR1 and CDR2: MNHNY and SVGAGI (reference sequence). The CDR3 here is CASSYPTSGSGSDTQYF. Here the CDR3 DNA reads TGTGCCAGCAGTTATCCCACGAGCGGGAGCGGTTCAGATACGCAGTATTTT.

Note on this clonotype: At one boundary the junction diverges from the germline segment, which might be a read error. This chain joins TRBV12-3 or TRBV12-4 and TRBJ2-1; 9 positions agree with TRBD2. The CDR3 extends over 15 amino acids. The DNA of the CDR3 is TGTGCCAGCAGTCTACTGGCTAGCGGGAACAATGAGCAGTCCTTC. Its protein is CASSLLASGNNEQSF.

V usage is TRBV4-2 and J usage is TRBJ2-2; 7 nucleotides line up with TRBD1. V shed 10 bases, J shed 4 bases, and the junction held 9 bases outside the gene matches. The CDR3 has 14 amino acids. Per germline, CDR1 LGHNA and CDR2 YNFKEQ. As DNA, the CDR3 is TGTGCCATAGGTCCGGACAGGAGCACCGGGGAGCTGTTTTTT. Residues: CAIGPDRSTGELFF.

V and J are TRBV11-2 and TRBJ2-2; D is unclear. Trimming removed 5 bases at V and 8 bases at J, with 12 bases between. Germline lookup yields CDR1 SGHAT and CDR2 FQNNGV. CDR3 size: 13 residues. CDR3 in DNA: TGTGCCAGCAGCGTCTGGTTGACGGGGGAGCTGTTTTTT. As protein: CASSVWLTGELFF.

Regarding this clonotype: This may be a read error, as it is one base from a much larger clone. The genes are TRBV24-1 and TRBJ2-1, with 14 bases lining up with TRBD2. This CDR3 comprises 14 residues. The germline V gene encodes CDR1 KGHDR and CDR2 SFDVKD. After removal of 12 bases from V and 4 bases from J, the junction contained 4 bases not matched to a gene. CDR3 residues: CAAGTSGRYNEQFF. The CDR3 nucleotides read TGTGCCGCCGGGACTAGCGGGAGATACAATGAGCAGTTCTTC.